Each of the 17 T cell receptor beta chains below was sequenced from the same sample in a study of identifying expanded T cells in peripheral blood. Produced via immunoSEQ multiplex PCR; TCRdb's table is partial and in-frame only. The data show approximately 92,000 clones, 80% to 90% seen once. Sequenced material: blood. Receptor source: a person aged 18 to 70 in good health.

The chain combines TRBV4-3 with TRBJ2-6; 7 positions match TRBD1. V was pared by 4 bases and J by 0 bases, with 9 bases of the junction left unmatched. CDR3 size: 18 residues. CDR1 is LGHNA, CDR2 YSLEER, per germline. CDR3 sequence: CASSPSETGPSGANVLTF. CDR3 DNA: TGCGCCAGCAGCCCAAGCGAGACAGGGCCCTCTGGGGCCAACGTCCTGACTTTC.

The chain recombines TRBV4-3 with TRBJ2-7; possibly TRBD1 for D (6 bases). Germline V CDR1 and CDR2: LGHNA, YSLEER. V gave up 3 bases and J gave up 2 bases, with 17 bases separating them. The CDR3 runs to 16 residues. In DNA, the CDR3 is TGCGCCAGCAGCCAGGGCCGTACAGGGCAAGCCTACGAGCAGTACTTC. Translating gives CASSQGRTGQAYEQYF.

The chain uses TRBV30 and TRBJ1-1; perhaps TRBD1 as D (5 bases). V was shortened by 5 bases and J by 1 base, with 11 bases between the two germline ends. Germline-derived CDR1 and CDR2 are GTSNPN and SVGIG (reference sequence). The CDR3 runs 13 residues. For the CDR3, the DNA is TGTGCCTGGGGGCTTACAGGGAACACTGAAGCTTTCTTT. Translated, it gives CAWGLTGNTEAFF.

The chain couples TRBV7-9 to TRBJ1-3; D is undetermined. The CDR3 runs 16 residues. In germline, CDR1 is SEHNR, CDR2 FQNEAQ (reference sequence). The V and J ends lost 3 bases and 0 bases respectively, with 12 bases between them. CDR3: CASSFETRASGNTIYF. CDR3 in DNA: TGTGCCAGCAGCTTCGAAACCCGGGCCTCTGGAAACACCATATATTTT. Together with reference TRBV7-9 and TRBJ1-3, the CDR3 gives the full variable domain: DTGVSQNPRHKITKRGQNVTFRCDPISEHNRLYWYRQTLGQGPEFLTYFQNEAQLEKSRLLSDRFSAERPKGSFSTLEIQRTEQGDSAMYLCASSFETRASGNTIYFGEGSWLTVV.

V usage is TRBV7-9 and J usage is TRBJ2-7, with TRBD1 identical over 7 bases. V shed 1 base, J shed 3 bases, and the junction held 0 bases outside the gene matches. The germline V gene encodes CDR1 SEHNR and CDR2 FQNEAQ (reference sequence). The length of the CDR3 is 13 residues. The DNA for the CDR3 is TGTGCCAGCAGCTTAGACAGGGGCTACGAGCAGTACTTC. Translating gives CASSLDRGYEQYF.

CDR3 sequence (DNA): TGTGCCACTTCGACGGCCCAATACACCGGGGAGCTGTTTTTT. It yields the protein CATSTAQYTGELFF. The genes are TRBV27 and TRBJ2-2; the D is unclear. Trimming took off 10 bases at V and 3 bases at J, with 15 bases between the two ends. The CDR3 is made up of 14 amino acids. The V gene's germline CDR1 is MNHEY and CDR2 SMNVEV (reference sequence).

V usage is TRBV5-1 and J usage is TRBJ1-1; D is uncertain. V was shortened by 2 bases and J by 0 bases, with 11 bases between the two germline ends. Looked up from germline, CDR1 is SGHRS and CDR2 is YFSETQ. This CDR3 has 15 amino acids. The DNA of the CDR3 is TGCGCCAGCAGCTTTGACCCGTCCGTGAACACTGAAGCTTTCTTT. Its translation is CASSFDPSVNTEAFF.

This chain's CDR3 is CAISGGSSSYEQYF. Here the CDR3 DNA reads TGTGCCATCAGTGGGGGGAGTAGCTCCTACGAGCAGTACTTC. The genes are TRBV10-3 and TRBJ2-7; D is perhaps TRBD1 or TRBD2 (5 bases each). The CDR3 totals 14 residues. V lost 4 bases, J lost 0 bases, and 10 bases lay in between. CDR1 ENHRY and CDR2 SYGVKD come from the germline V gene.

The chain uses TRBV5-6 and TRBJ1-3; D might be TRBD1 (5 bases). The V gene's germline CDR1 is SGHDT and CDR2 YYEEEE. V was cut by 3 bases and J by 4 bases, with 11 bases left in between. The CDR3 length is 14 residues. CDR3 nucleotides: TGTGCCAGCAGCTGGGGGACGGGAGGAAACACCATATATTTT. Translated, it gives CASSWGTGGNTIYF.

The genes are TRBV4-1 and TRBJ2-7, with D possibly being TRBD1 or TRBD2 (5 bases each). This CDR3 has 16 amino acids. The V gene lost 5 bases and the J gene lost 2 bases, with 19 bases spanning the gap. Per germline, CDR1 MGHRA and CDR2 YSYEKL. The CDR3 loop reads CASSENYRGLAYEQYF. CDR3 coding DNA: TGCGCCAGCAGCGAAAACTACCGGGGCCTCGCCTACGAGCAGTACTTC.

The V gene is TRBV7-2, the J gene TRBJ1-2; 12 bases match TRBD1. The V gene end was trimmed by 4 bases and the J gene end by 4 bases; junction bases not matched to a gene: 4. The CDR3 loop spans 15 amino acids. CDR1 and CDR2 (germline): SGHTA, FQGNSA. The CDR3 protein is CASSSGQGAPYGYTF. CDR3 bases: TGTGCCAGCAGCTCGGGACAGGGGGCTCCCTATGGCTACACCTTC. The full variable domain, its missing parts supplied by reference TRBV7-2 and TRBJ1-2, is GAGVSQSPSNKVTEKGKDVELRCDPISGHTALYWYRQSLGQGLEFLIYFQGNSAPDKSGLPSDRFSAERTGGSVSTLTIQRTQQEDSAVYLCASSSGQGAPYGYTFGSGTRLTVV.

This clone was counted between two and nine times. The chain's CDR3 is CASSGRGTYEQYF. CDR3 sequence (DNA): TGTGCCAGCAGTGGTCGAGGGACCTACGAGCAGTACTTC. The gene calls are TRBV6-1 and TRBJ2-7, with D maybe TRBD2 (5 bases). From germline, CDR1 is MNHNS and CDR2 SASEGT. CDR3 length: 13 residues. The V end lost 4 bases, the J end lost 2 bases, and 9 bases lay between the germline ends.

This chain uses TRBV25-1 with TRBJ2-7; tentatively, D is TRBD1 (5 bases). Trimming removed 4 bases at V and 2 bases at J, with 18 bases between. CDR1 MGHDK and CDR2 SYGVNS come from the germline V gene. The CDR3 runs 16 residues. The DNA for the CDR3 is TGTGCCAGCAGTGCAAACCAGGGTACCCTTACCTACGAGCAGTACTTC. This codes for CASSANQGTLTYEQYF.

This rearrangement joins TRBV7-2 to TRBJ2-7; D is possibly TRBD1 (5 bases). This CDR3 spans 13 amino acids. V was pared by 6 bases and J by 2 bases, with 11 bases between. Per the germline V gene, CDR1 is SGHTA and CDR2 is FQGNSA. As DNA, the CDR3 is TGTGCCAGCAGTTACTCGGACACCTACGAGCAGTACTTC. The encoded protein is CASSYSDTYEQYF.

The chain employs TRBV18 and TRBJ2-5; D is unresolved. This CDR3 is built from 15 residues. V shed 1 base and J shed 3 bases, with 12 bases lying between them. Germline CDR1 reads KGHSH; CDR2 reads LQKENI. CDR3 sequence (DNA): TGTGCCAGCTCACCACGGGCAAGGATTGAAGAGACCCAGTACTTC. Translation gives CASSPRARIEETQYF.

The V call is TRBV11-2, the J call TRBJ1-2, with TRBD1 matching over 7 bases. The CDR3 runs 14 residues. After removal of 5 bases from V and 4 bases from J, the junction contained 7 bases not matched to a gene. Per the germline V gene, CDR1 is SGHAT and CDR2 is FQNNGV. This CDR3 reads CASSTTTGTYGYTF. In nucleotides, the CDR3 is TGTGCCAGCAGCACCACGACAGGGACCTATGGCTACACCTTC.

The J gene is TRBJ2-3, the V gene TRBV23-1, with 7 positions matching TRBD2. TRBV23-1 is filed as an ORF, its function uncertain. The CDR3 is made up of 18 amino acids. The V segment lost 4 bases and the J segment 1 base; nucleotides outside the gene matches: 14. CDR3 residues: CASSRNLPTSAGTDTQYF. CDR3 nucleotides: TGCGCCAGCAGTCGCAACCTACCCACTAGCGCTGGCACAGATACGCAGTATTTT.